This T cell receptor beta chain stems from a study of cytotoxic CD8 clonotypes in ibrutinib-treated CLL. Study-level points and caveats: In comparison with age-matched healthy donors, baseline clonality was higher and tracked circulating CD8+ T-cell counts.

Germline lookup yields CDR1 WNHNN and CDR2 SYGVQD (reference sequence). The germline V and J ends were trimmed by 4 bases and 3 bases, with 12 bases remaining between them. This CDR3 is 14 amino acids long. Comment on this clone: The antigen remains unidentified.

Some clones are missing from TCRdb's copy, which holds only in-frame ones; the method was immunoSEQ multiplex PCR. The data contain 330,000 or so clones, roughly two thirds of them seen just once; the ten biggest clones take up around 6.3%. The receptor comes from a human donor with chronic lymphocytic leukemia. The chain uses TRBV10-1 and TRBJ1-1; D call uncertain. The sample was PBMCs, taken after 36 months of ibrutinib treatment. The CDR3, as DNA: TGCGCCAGCAGTGTGAAGAGGTGTTACACTGAAGCTTTCTTT. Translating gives CASSVKRCYTEAFF.